The clone carrying this T cell receptor (beta chain) was picked up a small number of times. As yet, its antigen is unknown. This sample is drawn from a study of blood T cells in healthy people across ages. Study context: Template switching captured about one barcoded beta molecule per two T cells. Study-wide findings and caveats: Naive T cell percentage and TCR beta diversity correlated strongly. Any changes in expanded clonotypes were possibly confounded, as donor CMV status remained unknown.

This CDR3 has 14 residues. Germline-derived CDR1 and CDR2 are DFQATT and SNEGSKA (reference sequence). The V and J ends lost 1 base and 2 bases, in that order; junction bases with no gene match: 5. Together with a sample-barcoded 5' primer, a J-beta primer mix was included in a second PCR lasting about 6 to 12 cycles. Each cDNA molecule was tagged by a template-switch adaptor that had 12 random nucleotides. MiXCR, applied by TCRdb to the 5' RACE reads, yields one record per CDR3 protein. Seen here are 650,000 to 800,000 distinct CDR3 sequences, roughly 44% observed once, and the top ten hold roughly 19%.

The chain combines TRBV20-1 with TRBJ2-7, with 7 bases lining up with TRBD1. The source of this sequence is a man in his 60s in good health. Sequenced sample: blood. In DNA form, the CDR3 reads TGCAGTGCTAGAGCGACAGGGATGACCTACGAGCAGTACTTC. Translation gives CSARATGMTYEQYF.